This T cell receptor beta chain was sequenced during a study of blood T cells in healthy people across ages. The sample holds a few counts of this clonotype. A second PCR of about 6 to 11 cycles used a sample-barcoded 5' primer and a J-beta primer mix. A single record per CDR3 protein comes from TCRdb applying MiXCR to the 5' RACE reads. There are almost 550,000 distinct CDR3 sequences in the sample; under 30% occur only once, and around 10% lies in the top ten. The same sample was also used in a study of T cells of mothers and their children.

The material sequenced was blood. This receptor was identified in a boy under 18 in good health.

CDR3 in amino acids: CASSQGLADPGGTGELFF. The CDR3 DNA reads as TGCGCCAGCAGCCAAGGACTAGCGGATCCGGGCGGGACCGGGGAGCTGTTTTTT. The chain recombines TRBV4-3 with TRBJ2-2; 9 bases align to TRBD2. CDR1 and CDR2 (germline): LGHNA, YSLEER. V shed 1 base, J shed 5 bases, and the junction held 11 bases outside the gene matches. This CDR3 spans 18 amino acids.